The entry below gives a single TCR beta chain sequence along with its context. This specimen comes from a study of CD4 and CD8 cells across lung adenocarcinoma regions. The patients had localized lung adenocarcinoma, a non-small cell subtype. TCRdb redid the calling of the PCR reads with MiXCR, one entry per CDR3 protein. The sample lists approximately 12,000 distinct CDR3 sequences, 53% occurring once. This clonotype originated in a female donor with lung adenocarcinoma. The CD4 and CD8 labels of this study may be unreliable. Sequenced sample: CD8+ T cells from the center of a lung tumor.

The CDR3 coding sequence is TGCGCCAGCAGTGTCGGACTGGACACCGGGGAGCAGTATTTT. Protein sequence: CASSVGLDTGEQYF. This sequence joins TRBV10-1 and TRBJ2-2; perhaps D is TRBD1 or TRBD2 (5 bases each). The end of the DNA aligns better with TRBJ2-3, so the J call may be wrong. CDR3 length: 14 amino acids. Germline assignment: CDR1 WNHNN and CDR2 SYGVQD (reference sequence).